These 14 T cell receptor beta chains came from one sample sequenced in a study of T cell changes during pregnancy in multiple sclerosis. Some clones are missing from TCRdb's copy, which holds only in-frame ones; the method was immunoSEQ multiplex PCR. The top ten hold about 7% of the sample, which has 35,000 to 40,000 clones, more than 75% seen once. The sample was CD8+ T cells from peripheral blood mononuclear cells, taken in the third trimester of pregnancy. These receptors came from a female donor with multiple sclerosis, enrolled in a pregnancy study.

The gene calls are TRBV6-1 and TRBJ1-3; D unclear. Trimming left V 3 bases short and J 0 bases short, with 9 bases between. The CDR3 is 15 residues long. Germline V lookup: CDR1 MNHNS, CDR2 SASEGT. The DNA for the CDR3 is TGTGCCAGCAGTGAGGGCCCAGACTCTGGAAACACCATATATTTT. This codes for CASSEGPDSGNTIYF.

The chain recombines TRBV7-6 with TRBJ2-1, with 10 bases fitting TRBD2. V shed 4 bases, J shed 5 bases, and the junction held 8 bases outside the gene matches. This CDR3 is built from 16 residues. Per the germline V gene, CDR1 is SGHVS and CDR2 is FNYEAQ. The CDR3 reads CASSSRSGGADNEQFF. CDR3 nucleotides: TGTGCCAGCAGCTCGCGAAGCGGGGGGGCCGACAATGAGCAGTTCTTC.

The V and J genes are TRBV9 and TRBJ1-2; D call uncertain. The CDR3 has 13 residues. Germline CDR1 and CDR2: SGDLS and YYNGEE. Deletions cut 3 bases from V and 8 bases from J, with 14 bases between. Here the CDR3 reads CASSDHPGWGYTF. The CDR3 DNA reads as TGTGCCAGCAGCGACCACCCAGGCTGGGGCTACACCTTC.

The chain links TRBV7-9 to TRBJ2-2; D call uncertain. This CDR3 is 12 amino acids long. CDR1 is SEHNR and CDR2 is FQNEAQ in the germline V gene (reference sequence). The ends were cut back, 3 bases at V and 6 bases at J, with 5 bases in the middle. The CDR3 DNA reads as TGTGCCAGCAGCTTCTATGCCGGGGAGCTGTTTTTT. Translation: CASSFYAGELFF.

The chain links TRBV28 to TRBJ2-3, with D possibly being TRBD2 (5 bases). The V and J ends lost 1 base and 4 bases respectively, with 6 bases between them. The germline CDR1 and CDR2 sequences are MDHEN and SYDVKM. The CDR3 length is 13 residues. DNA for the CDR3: TGTGCCAGCAGTTTATCCGGGGCAGATACGCAGTATTTT. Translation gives CASSLSGADTQYF.

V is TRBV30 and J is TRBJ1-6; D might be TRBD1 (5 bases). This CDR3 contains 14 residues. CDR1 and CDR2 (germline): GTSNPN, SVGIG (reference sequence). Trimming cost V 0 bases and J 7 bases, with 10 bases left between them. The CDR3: CAWSVGAGNSPLHF. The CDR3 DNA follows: TGTGCCTGGAGTGTAGGGGCAGGCAATTCACCCCTCCACTTT.

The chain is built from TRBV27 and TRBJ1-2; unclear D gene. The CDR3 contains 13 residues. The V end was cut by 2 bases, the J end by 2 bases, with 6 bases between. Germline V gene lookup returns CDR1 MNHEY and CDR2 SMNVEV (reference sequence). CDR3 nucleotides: TGTGCCAGCAGTTTAGACTGGAACTATGGCTACACCTTC. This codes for CASSLDWNYGYTF.

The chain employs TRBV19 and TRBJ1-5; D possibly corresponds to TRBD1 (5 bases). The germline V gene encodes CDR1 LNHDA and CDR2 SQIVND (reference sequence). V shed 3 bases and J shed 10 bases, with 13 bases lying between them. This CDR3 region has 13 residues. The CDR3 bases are TGTGCCAGTAGTATTACAGGTACGATCCCCCAGCATTTT. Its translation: CASSITGTIPQHF.

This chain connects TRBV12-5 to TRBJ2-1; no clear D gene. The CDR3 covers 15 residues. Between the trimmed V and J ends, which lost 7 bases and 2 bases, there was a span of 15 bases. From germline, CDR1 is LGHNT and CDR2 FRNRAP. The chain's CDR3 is CASARNAGAYNEQFF. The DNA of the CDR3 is TGTGCTAGTGCCCGCAACGCAGGCGCCTACAATGAGCAGTTCTTC. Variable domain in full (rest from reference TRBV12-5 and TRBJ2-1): DARVTQTPRHKVTEMGQEVTMRCQPILGHNTVFWYRQTMMQGLELLAYFRNRAPLDDSGMPKDRFSAEMPDATLATLKIQPSEPRDSAVYFCASARNAGAYNEQFFGPGTRLTVL.

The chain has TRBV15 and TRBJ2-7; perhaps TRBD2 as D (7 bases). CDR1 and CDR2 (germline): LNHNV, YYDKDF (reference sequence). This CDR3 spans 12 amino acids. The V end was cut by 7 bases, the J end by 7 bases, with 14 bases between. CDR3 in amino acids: CATTGGLGEQYF. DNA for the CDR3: TGTGCCACCACGGGGGGCCTCGGGGAGCAGTACTTC.

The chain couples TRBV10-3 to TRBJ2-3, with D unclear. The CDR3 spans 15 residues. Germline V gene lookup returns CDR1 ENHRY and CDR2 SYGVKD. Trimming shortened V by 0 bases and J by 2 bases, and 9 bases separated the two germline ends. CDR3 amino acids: CAISESRGSTDTQYF. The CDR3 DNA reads TGTGCCATCAGTGAGTCGAGAGGATCCACAGATACGCAGTATTTT.

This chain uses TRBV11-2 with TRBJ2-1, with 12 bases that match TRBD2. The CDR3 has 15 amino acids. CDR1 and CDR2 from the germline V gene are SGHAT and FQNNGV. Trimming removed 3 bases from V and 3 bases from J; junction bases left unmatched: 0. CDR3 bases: TGTGCCAGCAGCTTGACTAGCGGGGGCTACAATGAGCAGTTCTTC. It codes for CASSLTSGGYNEQFF. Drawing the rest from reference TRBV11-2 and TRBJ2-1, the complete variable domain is EAGVAQSPRYKIIEKRQSVAFWCNPISGHATLYWYQQILGQGPKLLIQFQNNGVVDDSQLPKDRFSAERLKGVDSTLKIQPAKLEDSAVYLCASSLTSGGYNEQFFGPGTRLTVL.

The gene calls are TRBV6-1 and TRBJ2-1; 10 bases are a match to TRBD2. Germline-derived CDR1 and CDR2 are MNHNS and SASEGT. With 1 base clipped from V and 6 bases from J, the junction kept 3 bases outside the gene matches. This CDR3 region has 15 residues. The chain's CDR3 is CASSEGTSGFNEQFF. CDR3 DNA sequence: TGTGCCAGCAGTGAAGGGACTAGCGGCTTCAATGAGCAGTTCTTC.

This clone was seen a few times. CDR3 nucleotides: TGTGCCAGCAGCCTCGGGACAGGGGGATATGGCTACACCTTC. This gives the protein CASSLGTGGYGYTF. This chain uses TRBV14 with TRBJ1-2, with 11 nucleotides matching TRBD1. The V gene's germline CDR1 is SGHDN and CDR2 FVKESK. There are 14 residues in the CDR3. Trimming took 4 bases from V and 5 from J; bases not matched to a gene: 3.